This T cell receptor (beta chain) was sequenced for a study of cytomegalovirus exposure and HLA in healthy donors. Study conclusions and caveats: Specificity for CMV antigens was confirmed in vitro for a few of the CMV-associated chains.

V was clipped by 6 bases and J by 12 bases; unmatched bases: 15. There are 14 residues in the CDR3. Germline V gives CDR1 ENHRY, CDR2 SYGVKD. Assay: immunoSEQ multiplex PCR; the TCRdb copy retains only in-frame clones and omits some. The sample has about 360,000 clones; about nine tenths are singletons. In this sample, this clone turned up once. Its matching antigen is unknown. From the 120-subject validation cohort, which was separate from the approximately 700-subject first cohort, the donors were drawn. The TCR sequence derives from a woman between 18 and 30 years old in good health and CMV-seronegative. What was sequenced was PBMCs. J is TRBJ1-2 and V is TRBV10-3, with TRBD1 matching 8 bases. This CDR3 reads CAISGPPDRDINTF. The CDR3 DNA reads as TGTGCCATCAGCGGACCACCGGACAGGGATATCAACACCTTC.